The entry that follows covers one T cell receptor (beta chain) sequence. Cryopreserved PBMCs supplied around 1.8 micrograms of genomic DNA for TCR beta libraries. These data are taken from a study of cytotoxic CD8 clonotypes in ibrutinib-treated CLL. Across the study: Across the patients, approximately 10 were relapsed/refractory, over 14 treatment-naive and about 17 IGHV unmutated.

A 1 in 200,000 to 1 in 1 million T cell depth was the sequencing target. Produced via immunoSEQ multiplex PCR; TCRdb's table is partial and in-frame only. The table lists approximately 350,000 clones, over 60% of them singletons. Germline loops: CDR1 SGDLS, CDR2 YYNGEE. V lost 4 bases and J 4 bases, leaving 16 bases between the germline ends. The CDR3 sequence is 15 residues long. The starting material was PBMCs, obtained after 36 months of ibrutinib treatment. This receptor was taken from a human donor with chronic lymphocytic leukemia. The rearrangement joins TRBV9 to TRBJ2-3; the D gene could be TRBD1 or TRBD2 (5 bases each). The CDR3 reads CASSLRGIVPDTQYF. Here the CDR3 DNA reads TGTGCCAGCAGCCTGAGGGGCATAGTCCCAGATACGCAGTATTTT.